This passage covers 14 T cell receptor beta chains from one sample sequenced in a study of cytomegalovirus exposure and HLA in healthy donors (dated by TCRdb to between 2016 and 2019). Libraries were constructed by the immunoSEQ multiplex PCR assay. For the multiplex PCR, a mixture combining 60 forward primers for TCR Vbeta segments and 13 reverse primers for TCR Jbeta segments was used. The table comes from immuneACCESS by way of TCRdb, which keeps in-frame sequences with V and J called. Part of the clones is missing from these tables; in studies checked, under half for an unresolved V gene and the rest for unknown reasons. In this sample the table shows 130,000 or so clones, approximately 74% of which occur a single time. More than 6% of the sample lies in the top ten. Sequenced: PBMCs. The receptors shown here come from a man aged 40-50 years in good health and CMV-seropositive.

V usage is TRBV30 and J usage is TRBJ2-2; the D is unclear. CDR1 is GTSNPN, CDR2 SVGIG, per germline (reference sequence). This CDR3 is built from 12 residues. V was clipped by 1 base and J by 6 bases, with 6 bases between them. The CDR3 coding sequence is TGTGCCTGGAGTGCTGTAGCCGGGGAGCTGTTTTTT. It specifies CAWSAVAGELFF.

The rearrangement uses TRBV2 and TRBJ1-2; 8 bases align to TRBD1. The CDR3 covers 16 residues. The germline V gene encodes CDR1 SNHLY and CDR2 FYNNEI. The V segment lost 6 bases and the J segment 3 bases; nucleotides outside the gene matches: 12. The CDR3 coding sequence is TGTGCCAGCAGCCTCAGGGGGCGCGTTTACGACTATGGCTACACCTTC. It yields the protein CASSLRGRVYDYGYTF.

This rearrangement joins TRBV7-9 to TRBJ2-7; TRBD1 agrees at 10 bases. V lost 3 bases, J lost 2 bases, and 4 bases stayed unmatched. Germline CDR1 SEHNR, CDR2 FQNEAQ (reference sequence). This CDR3 is 15 amino acids long. CDR3 sequence (DNA): TGTGCCAGCAGCTTCAGGACAGGGGGGACCTACGAGCAGTACTTC. Protein product: CASSFRTGGTYEQYF.

This clone appeared once. The rearrangement links TRBV27 to TRBJ2-7; D is ambiguous. V was cut by 3 bases and J by 3 bases, with 9 bases left in between. The length of the CDR3 is 13 residues. Germline values: CDR1 MNHEY, CDR2 SMNVEV (reference sequence). CDR3 DNA sequence: TGTGCCAGCAGTTTTATCCCCGGCTACGAGCAGTACTTC. Translated: CASSFIPGYEQYF.

This chain links TRBV7-6 with TRBJ1-4, with TRBD1 identical over 7 bases. The J segment lost 4 bases and the V segment lost 7 bases, leaving 3 bases of the junction unmatched. In germline, CDR1 is SGHVS, CDR2 FNYEAQ. This CDR3 contains 13 residues. CDR3 DNA sequence: TGTGCCAGCAAGACAGGGTTTAATGAAAAACTGTTTTTT. Its translation: CASKTGFNEKLFF.

V is TRBV5-1 and J is TRBJ2-5; D uncertain. The CDR3 spans 13 residues. The V and J ends lost 7 bases and 2 bases respectively, with 12 bases between them. Germline-derived CDR1 and CDR2 are SGHRS and YFSETQ. CDR3 DNA: TGCGCCAGCCTAGTGAGGCCTCAAGAGACCCAGTACTTC. Translation: CASLVRPQETQYF.

This clone was seen a single time. J is TRBJ2-3 and V is TRBV4-1, with TRBD1 identical over 7 bases. The CDR3 runs 16 residues. Germline CDR1 reads MGHRA; CDR2 reads YSYEKL. The J segment lost 0 bases and the V segment lost 4 bases, leaving 7 bases of the junction unmatched. The CDR3 DNA follows: TGCGCCAGCAGCCTCCGACAGGGAGAGAGCACAGATACGCAGTATTTT. Translating it yields CASSLRQGESTDTQYF.

The chain carries TRBV27 and TRBJ2-1; D is possibly TRBD2 (5 bases). Trimming took 2 bases from V and 0 from J, leaving 14 bases between them. CDR3 length: 17 amino acids. CDR1 MNHEY and CDR2 SMNVEV come from the germline V gene (reference sequence). As DNA, the CDR3 is TGTGCCAGCAGTTTAGGTGAGGGAAGAAGCTCCTACAATGAGCAGTTCTTC. Amino acids: CASSLGEGRSSYNEQFF.

The count of this clone is one. The V gene is TRBV15, the J gene TRBJ2-7; D might be TRBD1 (5 bases). The V and J ends lost 0 bases and 2 bases respectively, with 11 bases between them. CDR1 is LNHNV and CDR2 is YYDKDF in the germline V gene (reference sequence). This CDR3 has 15 residues. The CDR3 DNA reads TGTGCCACCAGCAGAGATTTCGGACAAACCTACGAGCAGTACTTC. This encodes CATSRDFGQTYEQYF.

This chain uses TRBV5-1 with TRBJ2-3, with TRBD2 matching 9 bases. The J segment lost 6 bases and the V segment lost 7 bases, leaving 21 bases of the junction unmatched. Per the germline V gene, CDR1 is SGHRS and CDR2 is YFSETQ. The CDR3 consists of 18 residues. CDR3 sequence: CASRKNFLAGARRDTQYF. The CDR3, as DNA: TGCGCCAGCCGGAAGAATTTCTTAGCGGGGGCCCGCCGGGATACGCAGTATTTT. Complete variable domain (other parts from reference TRBV5-1 and TRBJ2-3): KAGVTQTPRYLIKTRGQQVTLSCSPISGHRSVSWYQQTPGQGLQFLFEYFSETQRNKGNFPGRFSGRQFSNSRSEMNVSTLELGDSALYLCASRKNFLAGARRDTQYFGPGTRLTVL.

This chain connects TRBV7-7 to TRBJ2-5; D might be TRBD1 (6 bases). Per germline, CDR1 SSHAT and CDR2 FNYEAQ (reference sequence). This CDR3 is built from 15 residues. V lost 1 base and J 5 bases, leaving 14 bases between the germline ends. The CDR3 sequence: CASSLGLGGLETQYF. Here the CDR3 DNA reads TGTGCCAGCAGCTTAGGCCTAGGGGGTCTCGAGACCCAGTACTTC.

This chain's CDR3 is CASHDTLNTEAFF. CDR3 nucleotide sequence: TGTGCCAGCCATGACACCTTGAACACTGAAGCTTTCTTT. This chain joins TRBV28 and TRBJ1-1; D gene unclear. Germline V CDR1 and CDR2: MDHEN, SYDVKM. This CDR3 region has 13 residues. Trimming cost V 8 bases and J 0 bases, with 10 bases left between them.

In this sample, this clone turned up once. J is TRBJ2-3 and V is TRBV18, with D perhaps TRBD1 (6 bases). The CDR3 sequence is 15 residues long. V was clipped by 2 bases and J by 5 bases, with 14 bases between them. From germline, CDR1 is KGHSH and CDR2 LQKENI. The CDR3 spells CASSPKLGAGDTQYF. As DNA, the CDR3 is TGTGCCAGCTCACCAAAATTGGGGGCCGGAGATACGCAGTATTTT. The complete variable domain, with remaining parts taken from reference TRBV18 and TRBJ2-3, reads NAGVMQNPRHLVRRRGQEARLRCSPMKGHSHVYWYRQLPEEGLKFMVYLQKENIIDESGMPKERFSAEFPKEGPSILRIQQVVRGDSAAYFCASSPKLGAGDTQYFGPGTRLTVL.

The chain uses TRBV27 and TRBJ1-2, with D maybe TRBD1 (6 bases). The CDR3 length is 17 residues. With 0 bases removed from V and 6 bases from J, the gap between germline ends came to 20 bases. The germline gives CDR1 MNHEY, CDR2 SMNVEV (reference sequence). CDR3 in amino acids: CASSLSSVPDRSHGYTF. The CDR3, as DNA: TGTGCCAGCAGTTTATCGTCGGTACCAGACAGGTCCCATGGCTACACCTTC.